This T cell receptor beta chain was sequenced during a study of T cell changes during pregnancy in multiple sclerosis. Profiled with immunoSEQ multiplex PCR; TCRdb holds only in-frame clones, not every one. Of around 30,000 clones in the sample, roughly 90% were seen once. V lost 3 bases, J lost 8 bases, and 9 bases stayed unmatched. Germline CDR1 is ENHRY and CDR2 is SYGVKD. CDR3 length: 15 amino acids. This rearrangement joins TRBV10-3 to TRBJ2-1; 8 bases fit TRBD2. The source material was CD8+ T cells from peripheral blood mononuclear cells, sampled in the first trimester of pregnancy. The sequence was collected from a female donor with multiple sclerosis, enrolled in a pregnancy study. DNA of the CDR3: TGTGCCATCAGTGAATGGGCGGGAGGTAAGGATGAGCAGTTCTTC. The encoded protein is CAISEWAGGKDEQFF.